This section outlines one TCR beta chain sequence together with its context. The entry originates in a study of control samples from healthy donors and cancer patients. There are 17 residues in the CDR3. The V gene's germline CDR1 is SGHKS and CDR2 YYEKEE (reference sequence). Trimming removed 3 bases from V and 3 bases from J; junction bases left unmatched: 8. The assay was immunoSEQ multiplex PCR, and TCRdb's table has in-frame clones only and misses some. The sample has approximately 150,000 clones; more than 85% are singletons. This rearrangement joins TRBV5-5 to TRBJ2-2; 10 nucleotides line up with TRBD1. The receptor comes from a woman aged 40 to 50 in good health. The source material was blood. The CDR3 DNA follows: TGTGCCAGCAGCTCGCACGGACAGGGGGAGTACACCGGGGAGCTGTTTTTT. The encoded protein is CASSSHGQGEYTGELFF.